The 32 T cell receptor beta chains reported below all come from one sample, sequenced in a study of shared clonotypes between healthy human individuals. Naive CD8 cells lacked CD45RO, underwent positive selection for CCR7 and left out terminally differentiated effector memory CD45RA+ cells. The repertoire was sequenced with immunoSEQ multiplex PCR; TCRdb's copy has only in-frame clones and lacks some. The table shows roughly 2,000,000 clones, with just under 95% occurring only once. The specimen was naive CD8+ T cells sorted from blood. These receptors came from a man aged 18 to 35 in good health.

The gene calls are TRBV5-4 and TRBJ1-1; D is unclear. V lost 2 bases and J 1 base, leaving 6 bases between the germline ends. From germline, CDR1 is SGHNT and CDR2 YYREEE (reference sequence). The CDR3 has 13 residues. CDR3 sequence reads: CASSFLQNTEAFF. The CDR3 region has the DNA TGTGCCAGCAGCTTTCTGCAGAACACTGAAGCTTTCTTT.

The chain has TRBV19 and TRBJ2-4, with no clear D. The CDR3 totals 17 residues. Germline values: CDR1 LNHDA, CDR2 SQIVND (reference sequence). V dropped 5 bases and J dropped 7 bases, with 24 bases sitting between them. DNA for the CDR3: TGTGCCAGTAGTGATAGTGGTGTGTACGTTTTGGGGAACATTCAGTACTTC. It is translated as CASSDSGVYVLGNIQYF. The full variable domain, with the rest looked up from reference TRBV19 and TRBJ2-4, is DGGITQSPKYLFRKEGQNVTLSCEQNLNHDAMYWYRQDPGQGLRLIYYSQIVNDFQKGDIAEGYSVSREKKESFPLTVTSAQKNPTAFYLCASSDSGVYVLGNIQYFGAGTRLSVL.

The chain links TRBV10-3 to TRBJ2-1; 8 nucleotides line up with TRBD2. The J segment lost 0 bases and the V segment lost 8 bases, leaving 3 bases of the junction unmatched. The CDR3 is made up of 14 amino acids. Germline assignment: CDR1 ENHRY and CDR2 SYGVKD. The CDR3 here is CAIGGGSSYNEQFF. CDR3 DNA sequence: TGTGCCATCGGCGGGGGGAGCTCCTACAATGAGCAGTTCTTC.

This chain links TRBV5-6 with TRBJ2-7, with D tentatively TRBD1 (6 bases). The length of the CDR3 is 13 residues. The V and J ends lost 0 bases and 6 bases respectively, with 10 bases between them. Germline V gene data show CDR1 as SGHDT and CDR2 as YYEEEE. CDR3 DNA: TGTGCCAGCAGCTTGGTAAGGGGGTTCGAGCAGTACTTC. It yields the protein CASSLVRGFEQYF.

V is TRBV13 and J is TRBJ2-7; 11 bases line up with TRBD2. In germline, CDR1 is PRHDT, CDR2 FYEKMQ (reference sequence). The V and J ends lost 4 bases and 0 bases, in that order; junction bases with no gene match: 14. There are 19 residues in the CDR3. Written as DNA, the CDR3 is TGTGCCAGCAGCTCCCTCCTAGCGGGAGGCCACAAAAGCTCCTACGAGCAGTACTTC. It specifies CASSSLLAGGHKSSYEQYF.

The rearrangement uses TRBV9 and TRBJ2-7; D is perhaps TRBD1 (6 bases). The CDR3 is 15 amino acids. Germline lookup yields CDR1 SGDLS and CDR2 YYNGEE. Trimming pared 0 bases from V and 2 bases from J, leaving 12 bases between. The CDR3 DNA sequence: TGTGCCAGCAGCGTAGCCACAGGGAGTGCCTACGAGCAGTACTTC. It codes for CASSVATGSAYEQYF.

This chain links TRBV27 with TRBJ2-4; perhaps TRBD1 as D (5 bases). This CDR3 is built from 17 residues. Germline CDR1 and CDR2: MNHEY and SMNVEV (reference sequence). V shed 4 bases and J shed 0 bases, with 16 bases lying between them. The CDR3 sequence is CASSSSLGAVAKNIQYF. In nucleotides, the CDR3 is TGTGCCAGCAGTTCTTCTTTAGGGGCCGTAGCCAAAAACATTCAGTACTTC.

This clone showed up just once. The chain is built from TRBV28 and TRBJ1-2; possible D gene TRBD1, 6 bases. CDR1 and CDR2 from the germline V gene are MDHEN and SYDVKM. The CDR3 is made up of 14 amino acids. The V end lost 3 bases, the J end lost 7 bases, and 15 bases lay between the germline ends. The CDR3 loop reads CASSLRTGWGGYTF. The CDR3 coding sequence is TGTGCCAGCAGTTTGCGCACAGGGTGGGGTGGCTACACCTTC.

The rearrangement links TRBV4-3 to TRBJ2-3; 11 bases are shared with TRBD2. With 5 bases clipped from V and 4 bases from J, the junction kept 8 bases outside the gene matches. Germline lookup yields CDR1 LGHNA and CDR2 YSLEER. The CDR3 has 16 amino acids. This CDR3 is CASSAATSGSSDTQYF. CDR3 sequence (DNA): TGCGCCAGCAGCGCTGCCACTAGCGGGAGCTCAGATACGCAGTATTTT.

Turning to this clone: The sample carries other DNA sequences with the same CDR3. The CDR3 loop reads CASSLALGGNTEAFF. CDR3 coding DNA: TGTGCCAGCAGCTTAGCGCTTGGGGGAAACACTGAAGCTTTCTTT. The chain combines TRBV7-6 with TRBJ1-1; a possible D gene is TRBD1 (5 bases). The CDR3 is made up of 15 amino acids. Trimming left V 0 bases short and J 2 bases short, with 10 bases between. Germline V gives CDR1 SGHVS, CDR2 FNYEAQ.

CDR3 in amino acids: CASRGYRAGANVLTF. The CDR3 bases are TGTGCCAGCAGAGGATACAGGGCTGGGGCCAACGTCCTGACTTTC. This chain uses TRBV2 with TRBJ2-6, with a tentative D call TRBD1 (6 bases). Germline assignment: CDR1 SNHLY and CDR2 FYNNEI. CDR3 length: 15 amino acids. V lost 6 bases to trimming and J lost 2 bases, with 11 bases between them.

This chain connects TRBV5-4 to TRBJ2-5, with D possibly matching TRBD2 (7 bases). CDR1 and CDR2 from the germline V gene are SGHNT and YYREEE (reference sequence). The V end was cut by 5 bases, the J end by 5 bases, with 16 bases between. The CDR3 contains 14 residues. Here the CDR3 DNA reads TGTGCCAGCAGATTTGGGGGGGGGCCTGAGACCCAGTACTTC. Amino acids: CASRFGGGPETQYF.

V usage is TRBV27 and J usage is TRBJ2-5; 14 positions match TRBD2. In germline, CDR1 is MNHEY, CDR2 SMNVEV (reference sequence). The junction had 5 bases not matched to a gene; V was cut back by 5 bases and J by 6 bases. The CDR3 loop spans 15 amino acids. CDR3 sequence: CASSHGTSGSQTQYF. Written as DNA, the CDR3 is TGTGCCAGCAGTCACGGGACTAGCGGGAGTCAGACCCAGTACTTC.

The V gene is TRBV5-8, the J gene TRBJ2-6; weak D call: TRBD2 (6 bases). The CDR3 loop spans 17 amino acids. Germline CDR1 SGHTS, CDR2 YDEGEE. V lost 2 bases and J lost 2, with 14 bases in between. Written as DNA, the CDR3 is TGTGCCAGCAGCTTTCCGAAAGGAGGGCCTGGGGCCAACGTCCTGACTTTC. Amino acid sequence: CASSFPKGGPGANVLTF.

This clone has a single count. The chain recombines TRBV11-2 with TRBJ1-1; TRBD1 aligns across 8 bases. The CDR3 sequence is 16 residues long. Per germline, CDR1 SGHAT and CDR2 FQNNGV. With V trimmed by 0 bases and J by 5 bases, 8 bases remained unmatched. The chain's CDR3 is CASSLDLRTGRTEAFF. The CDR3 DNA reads TGTGCCAGCAGCTTAGATCTCCGGACAGGGAGGACTGAAGCTTTCTTT.

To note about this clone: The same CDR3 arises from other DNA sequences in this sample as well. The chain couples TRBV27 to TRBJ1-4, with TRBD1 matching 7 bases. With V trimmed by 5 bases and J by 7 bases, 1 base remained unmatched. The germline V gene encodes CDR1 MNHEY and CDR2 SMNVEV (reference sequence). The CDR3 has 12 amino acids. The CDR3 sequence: CASSQGGEKLFF. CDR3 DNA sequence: TGTGCCAGCAGTCAGGGGGGTGAAAAACTGTTTTTT.

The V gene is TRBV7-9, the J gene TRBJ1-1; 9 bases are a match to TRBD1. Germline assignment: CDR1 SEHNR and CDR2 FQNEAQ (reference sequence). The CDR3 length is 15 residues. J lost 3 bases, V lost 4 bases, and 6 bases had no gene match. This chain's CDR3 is CASSSGDRADTEAFF. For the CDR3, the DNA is TGTGCCAGCAGCTCAGGGGACAGGGCCGACACTGAAGCTTTCTTT.

The CDR3 here is CASSEWVSGVGANVLTF. DNA for the CDR3: TGTGCCAGCAGTGAATGGGTTTCGGGGGTGGGGGCCAACGTCCTGACTTTC. The rearrangement joins TRBV25-1 to TRBJ2-6; D is perhaps TRBD2 (6 bases). Germline CDR1 and CDR2: MGHDK and SYGVNS. The V end was cut by 1 base, the J end by 4 bases, with 14 bases between. This CDR3 spans 17 amino acids.

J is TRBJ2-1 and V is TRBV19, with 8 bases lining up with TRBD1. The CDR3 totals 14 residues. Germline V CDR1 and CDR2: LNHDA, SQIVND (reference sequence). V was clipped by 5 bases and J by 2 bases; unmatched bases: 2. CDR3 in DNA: TGTGCCAGTAGTCCGGGACAGGCCTACAATGAGCAGTTCTTC. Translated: CASSPGQAYNEQFF.

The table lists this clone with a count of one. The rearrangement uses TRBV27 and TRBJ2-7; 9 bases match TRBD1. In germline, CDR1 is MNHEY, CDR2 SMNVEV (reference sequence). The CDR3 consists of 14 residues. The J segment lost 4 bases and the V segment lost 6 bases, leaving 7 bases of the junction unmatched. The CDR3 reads CASRPRDRVYEQYF. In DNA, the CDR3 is TGTGCCAGCAGGCCCCGGGACAGGGTTTACGAGCAGTACTTC.

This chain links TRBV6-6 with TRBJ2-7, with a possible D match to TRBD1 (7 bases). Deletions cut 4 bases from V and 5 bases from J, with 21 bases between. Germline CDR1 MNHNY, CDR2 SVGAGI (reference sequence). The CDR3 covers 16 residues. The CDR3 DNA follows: TGTGCCAGCAGTTCCCGGCCCCCGGAGGGGGCGGACGAGCAGTACTTC. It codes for CASSSRPPEGADEQYF.

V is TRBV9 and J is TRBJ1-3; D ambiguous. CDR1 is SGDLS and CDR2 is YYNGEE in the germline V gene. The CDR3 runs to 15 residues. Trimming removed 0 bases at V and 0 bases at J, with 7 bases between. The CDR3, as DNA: TGTGCCAGCAGCGTAGGGGCCTCCTCTGGAAACACCATATATTTT. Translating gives CASSVGASSGNTIYF.

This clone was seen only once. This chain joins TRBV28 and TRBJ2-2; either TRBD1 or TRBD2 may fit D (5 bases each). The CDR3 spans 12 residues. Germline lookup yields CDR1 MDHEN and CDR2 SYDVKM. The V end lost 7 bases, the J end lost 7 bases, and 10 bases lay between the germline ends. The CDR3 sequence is CASTPGSGELFF. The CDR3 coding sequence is TGTGCCAGCACCCCAGGGAGCGGGGAGCTGTTTTTT.

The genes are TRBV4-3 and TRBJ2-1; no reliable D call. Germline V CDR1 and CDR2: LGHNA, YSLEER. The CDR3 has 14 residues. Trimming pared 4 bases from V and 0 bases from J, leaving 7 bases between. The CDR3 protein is CASSPDSSYNEQFF. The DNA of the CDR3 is TGCGCCAGCAGCCCCGATAGCTCCTACAATGAGCAGTTCTTC.

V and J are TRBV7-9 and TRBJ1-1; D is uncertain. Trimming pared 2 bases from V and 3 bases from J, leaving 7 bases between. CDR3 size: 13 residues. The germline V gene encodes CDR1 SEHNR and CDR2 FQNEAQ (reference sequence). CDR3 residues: CASSLPGYTEAFF. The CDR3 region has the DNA TGTGCCAGCAGCTTACCCGGGTACACTGAAGCTTTCTTT.

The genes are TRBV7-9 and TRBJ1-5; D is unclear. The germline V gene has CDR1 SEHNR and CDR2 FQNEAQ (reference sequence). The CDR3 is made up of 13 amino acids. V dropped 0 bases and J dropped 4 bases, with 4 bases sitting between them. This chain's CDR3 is CASSLALNQPQHF. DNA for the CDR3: TGTGCCAGCAGCTTAGCGCTGAATCAGCCCCAGCATTTT.

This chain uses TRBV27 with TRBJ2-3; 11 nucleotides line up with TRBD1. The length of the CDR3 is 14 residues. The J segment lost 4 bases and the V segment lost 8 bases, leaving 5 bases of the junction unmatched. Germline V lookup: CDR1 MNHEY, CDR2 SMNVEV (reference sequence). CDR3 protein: CASGDRGNADTQYF. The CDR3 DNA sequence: TGTGCCAGCGGGGACAGGGGGAATGCAGATACGCAGTATTTT.

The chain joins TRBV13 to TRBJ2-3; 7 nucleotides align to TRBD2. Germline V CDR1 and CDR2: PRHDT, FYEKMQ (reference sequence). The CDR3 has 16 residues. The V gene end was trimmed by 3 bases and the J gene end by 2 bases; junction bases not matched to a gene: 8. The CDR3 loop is CASSFGLAEITDTQYF. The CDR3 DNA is TGTGCCAGCAGCTTCGGTCTAGCGGAGATCACAGATACGCAGTATTTT.

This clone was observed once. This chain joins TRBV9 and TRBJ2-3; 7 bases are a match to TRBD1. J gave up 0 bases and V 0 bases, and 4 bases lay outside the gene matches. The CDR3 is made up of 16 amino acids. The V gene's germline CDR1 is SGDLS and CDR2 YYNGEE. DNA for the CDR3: TGTGCCAGCAGCGTAGAAGGGGGACAGAGCACAGATACGCAGTATTTT. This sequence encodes CASSVEGGQSTDTQYF.

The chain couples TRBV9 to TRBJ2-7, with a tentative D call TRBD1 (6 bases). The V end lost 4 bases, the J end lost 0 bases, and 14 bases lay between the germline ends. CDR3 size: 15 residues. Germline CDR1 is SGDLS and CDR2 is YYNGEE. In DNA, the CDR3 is TGTGCCAGCAGCTCACAGGGAATTAGCTCCTACGAGCAGTACTTC. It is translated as CASSSQGISSYEQYF.

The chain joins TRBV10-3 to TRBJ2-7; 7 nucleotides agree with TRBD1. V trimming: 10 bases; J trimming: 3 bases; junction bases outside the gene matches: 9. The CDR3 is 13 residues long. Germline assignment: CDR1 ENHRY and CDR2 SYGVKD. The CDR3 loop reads CASSPRDSYEQYF. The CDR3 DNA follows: TGTGCCAGTAGCCCCCGGGACAGCTACGAGCAGTACTTC.

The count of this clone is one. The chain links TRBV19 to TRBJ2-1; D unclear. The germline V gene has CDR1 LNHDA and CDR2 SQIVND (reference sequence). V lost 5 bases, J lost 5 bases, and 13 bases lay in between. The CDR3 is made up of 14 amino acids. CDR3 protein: CASSVISTDNEQFF. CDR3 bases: TGTGCCAGTAGTGTTATATCGACGGACAATGAGCAGTTCTTC.